The source of this TCR beta chain is a study of control samples from healthy donors and cancer patients. The CDR3 totals 12 residues. The V end was cut by 1 base, the J end by 8 bases, with 8 bases between. This table comes from immunoSEQ multiplex PCR, and its TCRdb copy is limited to in-frame clones, with some not included. The data show 80,000 or so clones, with 85% to 95% seen just once and 5% to 6% held by the top ten. This sequence was found in an older woman in good health. V usage is TRBV12-3 or TRBV12-4 and J usage is TRBJ1-1; D gene ambiguous. Sequencing was carried out using blood. CDR3 DNA: TGTGCCAGCAGTTTAGGACACGCAGAAGCTTTCTTT. Translation gives CASSLGHAEAFF.